This passage covers 8 T cell receptor beta chains from one sample sequenced in a study of beta chain features in type 1 diabetes. Points from the study as a whole: Among patients with Type 1 diabetes, TCRB CDR3s were moderately but significantly shorter in every one of the four CD4+ subsets.

Antigen specificity for these receptors is unknown. The sequenced template was cDNA made from the entire isolated RNA. Assay: immunoSEQ multiplex PCR; the TCRdb copy retains only in-frame clones and omits some. Here the sample spans about 740,000 clones, 13% being singletons. The sequenced sample consisted of naive CD4+ T cells from blood. These receptors were obtained from a man between 18 and 29 years old with type 1 diabetes.

This clone has only a few counts. The rearrangement links TRBV6-5 to TRBJ2-7; TRBD2 might be the D (6 bases). Trimming took off 11 bases at V and 4 bases at J, with 18 bases between the two ends. The CDR3 has 13 amino acids. Germline CDR1 MNHEY, CDR2 SVGAGI. The CDR3 DNA reads TGTGCCCGCGCGGGCCGGGAGTCGTACGAGCAGTACTTC. It translates to CARAGRESYEQYF.

V is TRBV19 and J is TRBJ1-1, with TRBD1 matching 7 bases. The germline V gene has CDR1 LNHDA and CDR2 SQIVND (reference sequence). With 6 bases clipped from V and 4 bases from J, the junction kept 5 bases outside the gene matches. The CDR3 consists of 13 residues. In nucleotides, the CDR3 is TGTGCCAGTAGGGGGACAGCGGTCACTGAAGCTTTCTTT. This gives the protein CASRGTAVTEAFF.

The V gene is TRBV5-6, the J gene TRBJ1-1; D uncertain. CDR3 size: 13 residues. From germline, CDR1 is SGHDT and CDR2 YYEEEE. Trimming cost V 4 bases and J 5 bases, with 12 bases left between them. The CDR3, as DNA: TGTGCCAGCAGCCCCCGGGCGAGGACTGAAGCTTTCTTT. Encoded protein: CASSPRARTEAFF. Full variable domain (remainder filled in from reference TRBV5-6 and TRBJ1-1): DAGVTQSPTHLIKTRGQQVTLRCSPKSGHDTVSWYQQALGQGPQFIFQYYEEEERQRGNFPDRFSGHQFPNYSSELNVNALLLGDSALYLCASSPRARTEAFFGQGTRLTVV.

A few counts support this clone. This chain links TRBV7-9 with TRBJ2-5, with D hard to call. The V and J ends lost 3 bases and 2 bases respectively, with 13 bases between them. From germline, CDR1 is SEHNR and CDR2 FQNEAQ (reference sequence). The CDR3 is 15 residues long. The CDR3 DNA reads TGTGCCAGCAGCTTGGTTGGGCTGCCACAAGAGACCCAGTACTTC. Its protein product is CASSLVGLPQETQYF.

V and J are TRBV6-1 and TRBJ2-4; no definite D call. V lost 2 bases and J 0 bases, leaving 11 bases between the germline ends. From germline, CDR1 is MNHNS and CDR2 SASEGT. There are 16 residues in the CDR3. The CDR3: CASSEMGISAKNIQYF. CDR3 sequence (DNA): TGTGCCAGCAGTGAAATGGGAATCTCAGCCAAAAACATTCAGTACTTC.

The CDR3 nucleotides read TGTGCCAGCAGACCTAGACAGGAGGGTCAGCCCCAGCATTTT. Its translation: CASRPRQEGQPQHF. V usage is TRBV6-6 and J usage is TRBJ1-5; D might be TRBD1 (6 bases). The CDR3 runs to 14 residues. Germline CDR1 and CDR2: MNHNY and SVGAGI (reference sequence). V was shortened by 6 bases and J by 6 bases, with 15 bases between the two germline ends.

Details on this clone: In the same sample, other DNA sequences code for this CDR3. The V call is TRBV30, the J call TRBJ1-5; D not certain. CDR3 size: 13 residues. The germline V and J ends were trimmed by 0 bases and 0 bases, with 3 bases remaining between them. Germline CDR1 and CDR2: GTSNPN and SVGIG (reference sequence). CDR3 sequence: CAWSVYSNQPQHF. The CDR3 DNA follows: TGTGCCTGGAGTGTCTATAGCAATCAGCCCCAGCATTTT.

This sequence joins TRBV7-9 and TRBJ1-2, with a weak D call TRBD1 (5 bases). Germline V gene lookup returns CDR1 SEHNR and CDR2 FQNEAQ (reference sequence). The CDR3 totals 15 residues. Deletions cut 3 bases from V and 5 bases from J, with 16 bases between. The CDR3: CASSLGEPTPYGYTF. The CDR3 DNA reads as TGTGCCAGCAGCTTGGGGGAACCAACACCATATGGCTACACCTTC.